Sequencing of this TCR beta chain was carried out in a study of blood T cell repertoires in COVID-19. Study overall: PBMCs, B-cell-depleted T cells, or T cells provided the cDNA or gDNA that made up the material.

Sequencing used immunoSEQ multiplex PCR; TCRdb keeps in-frame clones, though not all of them. Of roughly 250,000 clones in the sample, 79% are singletons; the top ten hold 3% to 4%. The V end lost 3 bases, the J end lost 4 bases, and 12 bases lay between the germline ends. The CDR3 contains 15 residues. From germline, CDR1 is SNHLY and CDR2 FYNNEI. What was sequenced was peripheral blood. V is TRBV2 and J is TRBJ1-4; D might be TRBD1 (6 bases). This receptor was identified in a woman aged 40 to 50 with active or convalescent COVID-19. The CDR3 is CASSEGGAGNEKLFF. DNA for the CDR3: TGTGCCAGCAGTGAGGGGGGGGCGGGTAATGAAAAACTGTTTTTT.